This TCR beta chain emerged from a study of shared clonotypes between healthy human individuals. General study findings and limits: Generation probability values for non-shared clonotypes were lower than those for clonotypes shared by all four donors. Sharing across several donors was seen in 4% to 5.5% of naive CD4 clonotypes. It was anticipated that sequencing depth would influence how many clonotypes donors shared.

Sequencing was at deep level. TCRdb's copy holds only in-frame clones and misses some; the assay was immunoSEQ multiplex PCR. The sample yields 2 million to 3 million clones, over 85% seen once. Notes on this clone: Its target is not known.

J gave up 0 bases and V 6 bases, and 11 bases lay outside the gene matches. This CDR3 region has 16 residues. Germline V lookup: CDR1 SNHLY, CDR2 FYNNEI. Sequencing was done on a sample of naive CD4+ T cells from PBMCs. The subset was: CD45RA+ positively selected. The sequence derives from a man between 18 and 35 years old in good health. Some clones in this sample may be carry-over from other donors' samples. J is TRBJ2-7 and V is TRBV2; 7 bases are a match to TRBD2. CDR3 sequence: CASSGTTFGVSYEQYF. DNA for the CDR3: TGTGCCAGCAGCGGGACTACCTTTGGGGTCTCCTACGAGCAGTACTTC.